Shown below are 14 T cell receptor beta chains from a single sample sequenced in a study of blood T cells in healthy people across ages (dated by TCRdb to the mid-2010s). The library was prepared using 5' RACE. Sequencing instrument: Illumina HiSeq 2500. A second PCR of about 7 to 12 cycles was run with a J-beta primer mix and a sample-barcoded 5' primer. TCRdb passed the public sequencing reads through fastp at Q25 and MiXCR, retaining productive beta sequences. Each entry merges the rows of one CDR3 protein and shows their most common DNA and genes. Recorded for this sample are about 840,000 distinct CDR3 sequences; about 27% of them occurred a single time. Clones ranked in the top ten supply 10% of the sample. The sample was also linked to a second study, of T cells of mothers and their children.

Sequencing was done on a sample of blood. These receptors were obtained from a woman between 40 and 50 years old in good health.

In its sample, this clonotype was seen a few times. The chain employs TRBV9 and TRBJ2-1, with 9 bases aligning to TRBD1. This CDR3 comprises 14 residues. Losses at the gene ends were 1 base for V and 7 bases for J; bases not matched to a gene: 3. CDR1 and CDR2 from the germline V gene are SGDLS and YYNGEE. In DNA, the CDR3 is TGTGCCAGCAGCGTATGGGACAGGGTGAATGAGCAGTTCTTC. This encodes CASSVWDRVNEQFF.

The sample holds many counts of this clonotype. The J gene is TRBJ2-5, the V gene TRBV6-5, with D possibly being TRBD1 (7 bases). V dropped 6 bases and J dropped 4 bases, with 18 bases sitting between them. The CDR3 is 15 amino acids. In germline, CDR1 is MNHEY, CDR2 SVGAGI. CDR3 DNA: TGTGCCAGCAGAACCAGACAGGGAGGCAGAGAGACCCAGTACTTC. Its protein product is CASRTRQGGRETQYF.

This clonotype was seen only a few times. V and J are TRBV5-8 and TRBJ1-2; 7 bases are a match to TRBD1. The CDR3 totals 15 residues. The J segment lost 4 bases and the V segment lost 0 bases, leaving 6 bases of the junction unmatched. From germline, CDR1 is SGHTS and CDR2 YDEGEE. The CDR3 loop is CASSLDGQAFYGYTF. The CDR3 DNA follows: TGTGCCAGCAGCTTGGACGGACAGGCGTTCTATGGCTACACCTTC.

This clonotype was seen a few times. The chain joins TRBV7-9 to TRBJ1-4; D is perhaps TRBD1 (5 bases). With 1 base removed from V and 6 bases from J, the gap between germline ends came to 9 bases. Germline V gene data show CDR1 as SEHNR and CDR2 as FQNEAQ (reference sequence). The CDR3 runs 14 residues. CDR3 in amino acids: CASSLVGTYEKLFF. The CDR3 DNA reads TGTGCCAGCAGCTTAGTCGGGACTTATGAAAAACTGTTTTTT.

This chain links TRBV7-6 with TRBJ2-3; D gene ambiguous. V lost 4 bases, J lost 0 bases, and 14 bases lay in between. Germline V gene sequence: CDR1 SGHVS, CDR2 FNYEAQ. This CDR3 contains 16 residues. The CDR3 here is CASSSRVQSSTDTQYF. The CDR3 region has the DNA TGTGCCAGCAGCTCTAGGGTGCAGTCTAGCACAGATACGCAGTATTTT.

The V and J genes are TRBV5-6 and TRBJ1-2; perhaps TRBD1 as D (6 bases). V lost 4 bases, J lost 6 bases, and 16 bases lay in between. This CDR3 region has 14 residues. Germline loops: CDR1 SGHDT, CDR2 YYEEEE. CDR3 protein: CASSIVERGDGYTF. CDR3 DNA sequence: TGTGCCAGCAGCATTGTAGAAAGGGGGGATGGCTACACCTTC.

This clonotype was detected many times. This chain links TRBV12-3 or TRBV12-4 with TRBJ2-5; either TRBD1 or TRBD2 may supply D (5 bases each). The V end lost 4 bases, the J end lost 4 bases, and 10 bases lay between the germline ends. This CDR3 comprises 13 residues. CDR3 in amino acids: CASSSHGGETQYF. CDR3 bases: TGTGCCAGCAGTTCCCATGGGGGAGAGACCCAGTACTTC.

This clonotype has a count of ten or more. The CDR3 region has the DNA TGTGCCAGCAGCTTAGCTGAGATCTACGAGCAGTACTTC. Its protein is CASSLAEIYEQYF. This chain links TRBV7-6 with TRBJ2-7; D is unclear. This CDR3 is 13 amino acids long. Germline V gene sequence: CDR1 SGHVS, CDR2 FNYEAQ. Trimming left V 0 bases short and J 3 bases short, with 6 bases between.

The V call is TRBV5-1, the J call TRBJ1-1; 8 bases agree with TRBD1. The length of the CDR3 is 14 residues. After removal of 5 bases from V and 1 base from J, the junction contained 4 bases not matched to a gene. Per the germline V gene, CDR1 is SGHRS and CDR2 is YFSETQ. CDR3: CASSGQGQNTEAFF. The DNA for the CDR3 is TGCGCCAGCAGTGGACAGGGTCAGAACACTGAAGCTTTCTTT.

This clonotype was seen only once. This may be a read error, as it is one base from a much larger clone. V and J are TRBV6-5 and TRBJ2-3; a possible D gene is TRBD1 (7 bases). The CDR3 is 17 amino acids. Germline V lookup: CDR1 MNHEY, CDR2 SVGAGI. The CDR3 reads CAGSYQGGRTSTDTQYF. CDR3 nucleotide sequence: TGTGCCGGCAGTTACCAGGGGGGACGAACGAGCACAGATACGCAGTATTTT.

This clonotype was counted only a few times. This rearrangement joins TRBV6-2 or TRBV6-3 to TRBJ1-2, with unresolved D. Germline-derived CDR1 and CDR2 are MNHEY and SVGEGT. The CDR3 extends over 12 amino acids. The germline V and J ends were trimmed by 6 bases and 6 bases, with 11 bases remaining between them. DNA for the CDR3: TGTGCCAGCAGACCGGCGGGTGATGGCTACACCTTC. Its translation is CASRPAGDGYTF.

The table lists this clonotype with a few counts. This chain uses TRBV6-6 with TRBJ1-2; D is unresolved. V was shortened by 6 bases and J by 3 bases, with 11 bases between the two germline ends. Germline V CDR1 and CDR2: MNHNY, SVGAGI (reference sequence). The CDR3 consists of 13 residues. The CDR3 loop is CASRRPEDYGYTF. CDR3 DNA sequence: TGTGCCAGCAGAAGACCCGAGGACTATGGCTACACCTTC.

The V gene is TRBV7-2, the J gene TRBJ2-5; 8 nucleotides line up with TRBD1. Germline trimming cut 5 bases from V and 2 bases from J; bases unmatched to any gene: 7. This CDR3 region has 15 residues. The germline gives CDR1 SGHTA, CDR2 FQGNSA. The CDR3 sequence is CASSHRGWVQETQYF. DNA of the CDR3: TGTGCCAGCAGCCACAGGGGGTGGGTGCAAGAGACCCAGTACTTC.

This clonotype showed up just a few times. This chain links TRBV6-2 or TRBV6-3 with TRBJ2-1; 8 bases match TRBD2. There are 17 residues in the CDR3. Germline V gene sequence: CDR1 MNHEY, CDR2 SVGEGT. Losses at the gene ends were 2 bases for V and 8 bases for J; bases not matched to a gene: 14. The CDR3 loop is CASSYLQKRGIGDEQFF. The CDR3 nucleotides read TGTGCCAGCAGTTACCTCCAGAAGCGGGGGATAGGAGATGAGCAGTTCTTC.